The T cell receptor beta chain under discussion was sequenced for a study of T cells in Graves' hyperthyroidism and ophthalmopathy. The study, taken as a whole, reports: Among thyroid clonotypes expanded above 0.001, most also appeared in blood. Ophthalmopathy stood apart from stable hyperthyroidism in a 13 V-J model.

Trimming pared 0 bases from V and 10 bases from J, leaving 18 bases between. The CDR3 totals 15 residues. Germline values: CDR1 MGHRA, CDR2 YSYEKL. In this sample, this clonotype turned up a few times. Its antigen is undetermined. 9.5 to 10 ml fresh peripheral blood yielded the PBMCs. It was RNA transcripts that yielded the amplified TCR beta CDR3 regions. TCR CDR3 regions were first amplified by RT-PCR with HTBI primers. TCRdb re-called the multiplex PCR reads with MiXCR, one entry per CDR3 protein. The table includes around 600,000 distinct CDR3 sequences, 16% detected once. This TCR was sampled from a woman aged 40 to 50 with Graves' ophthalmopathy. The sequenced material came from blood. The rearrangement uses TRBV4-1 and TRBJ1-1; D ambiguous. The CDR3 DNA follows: TGCGCCAGCAGCCAAGATGGCCGTGCCAGTCTGGGAGCTTTCTTT. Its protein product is CASSQDGRASLGAFF.